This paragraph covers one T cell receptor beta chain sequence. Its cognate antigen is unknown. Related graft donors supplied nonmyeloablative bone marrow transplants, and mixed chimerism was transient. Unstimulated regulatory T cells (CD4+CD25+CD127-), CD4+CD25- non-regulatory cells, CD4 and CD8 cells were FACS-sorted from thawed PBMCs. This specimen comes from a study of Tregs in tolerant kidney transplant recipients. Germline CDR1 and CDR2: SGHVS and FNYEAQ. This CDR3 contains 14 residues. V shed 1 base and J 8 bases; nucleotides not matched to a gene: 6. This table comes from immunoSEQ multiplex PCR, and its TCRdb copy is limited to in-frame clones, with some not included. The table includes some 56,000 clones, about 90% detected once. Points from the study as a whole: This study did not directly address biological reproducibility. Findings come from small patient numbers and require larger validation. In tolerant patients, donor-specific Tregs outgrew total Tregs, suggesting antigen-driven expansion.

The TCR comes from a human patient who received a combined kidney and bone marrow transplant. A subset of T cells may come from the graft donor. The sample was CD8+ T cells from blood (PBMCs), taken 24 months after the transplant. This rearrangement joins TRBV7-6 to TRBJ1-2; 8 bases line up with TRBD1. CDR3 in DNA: TGTGCCAGCAGCTTAGGAACAGGGGGTAGGGGCTACACCTTC. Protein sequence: CASSLGTGGRGYTF.